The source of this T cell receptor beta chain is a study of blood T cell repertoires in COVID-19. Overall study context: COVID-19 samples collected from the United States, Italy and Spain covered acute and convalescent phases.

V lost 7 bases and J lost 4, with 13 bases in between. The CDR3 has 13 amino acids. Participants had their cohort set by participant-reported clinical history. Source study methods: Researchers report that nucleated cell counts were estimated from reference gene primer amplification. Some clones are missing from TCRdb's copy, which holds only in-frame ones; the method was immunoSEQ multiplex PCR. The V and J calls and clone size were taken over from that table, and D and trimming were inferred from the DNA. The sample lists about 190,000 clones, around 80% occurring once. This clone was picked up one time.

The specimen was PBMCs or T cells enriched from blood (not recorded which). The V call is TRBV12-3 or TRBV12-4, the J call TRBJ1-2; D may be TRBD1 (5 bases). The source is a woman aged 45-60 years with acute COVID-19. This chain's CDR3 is CASTAQGGYGYTF. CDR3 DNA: TGTGCCAGCACCGCTCAGGGCGGCTATGGCTACACCTTC.